A single sample gave rise to the 9 T cell receptor beta chains below, sequenced in a study of blood T cells in healthy people across ages. A second about 7 to 12 cycle PCR used barcoded and J-beta primers. TCRdb redid the calling of the 5' RACE reads with MiXCR, one entry per CDR3 protein. The profile shows approximately 670,000 distinct CDR3 sequences, around 41% of them singletons. Sequencing used blood. The receptors stem from an elderly man in good health.

The rearrangement uses TRBV6-4 and TRBJ2-1; 8 nucleotides line up with TRBD1. The junction had 5 bases not matched to a gene; V was cut back by 2 bases and J by 8 bases. The germline V gene encodes CDR1 MRHNA and CDR2 SNTAGT. The CDR3 sequence is 14 residues long. DNA for the CDR3: TGTGCCAGCAGTGACGGGCAGGGGGCCGATGAGCAGTTCTTC. Translated, it gives CASSDGQGADEQFF.

This clonotype was recorded a few times. V and J are TRBV5-1 and TRBJ2-5; 7 positions match TRBD1. Per germline, CDR1 SGHRS and CDR2 YFSETQ. The CDR3 loop spans 14 amino acids. V lost 0 bases, J lost 2 bases, and 1 base stayed unmatched. The DNA for the CDR3 is TGCGCCAGCAGCTTGGTGGGACAGCAAGAGACCCAGTACTTC. Amino acid sequence: CASSLVGQQETQYF.

The chain is built from TRBV2 and TRBJ2-1; the match to TRBD2 covers 9 bases. The CDR3 consists of 15 residues. The junction had 7 bases not matched to a gene; V was cut back by 3 bases and J by 7 bases. Germline V gene sequence: CDR1 SNHLY, CDR2 FYNNEI. The CDR3 DNA sequence: TGTGCCAGCAGTGACCCCCTAGCGGGGCCAAATGAGCAGTTCTTC. Encoded protein: CASSDPLAGPNEQFF.

V gene TRBV6-4 combines with J gene TRBJ2-5, with D possibly TRBD2 on 6 matching bases. Deletions cut 6 bases from V and 4 bases from J, with 24 bases between. The CDR3 extends over 17 amino acids. Germline V lookup: CDR1 MRHNA, CDR2 SNTAGT. The CDR3 sequence is CASSNCRRGGRGETQYF. The CDR3 DNA reads as TGTGCCAGCAGCAACTGTAGGAGGGGAGGCCGAGGAGAGACCCAGTACTTC.

The V call is TRBV12-3 or TRBV12-4, the J call TRBJ1-1; D possibly corresponds to TRBD1 (6 bases). The CDR3 sequence is 15 residues long. V lost 5 bases, J lost 5 bases, and 18 bases lay in between. CDR3 in DNA: TGTGCCAGCAGTCCCCCCCAGGGGAAGGATACTGAAGCTTTCTTT. Protein: CASSPPQGKDTEAFF.

This chain uses TRBV5-1 with TRBJ2-7, with D possibly TRBD1 on 5 matching bases. The CDR3 runs 15 residues. The V end was cut by 0 bases, the J end by 5 bases, with 15 bases between. The germline CDR1 and CDR2 sequences are SGHRS and YFSETQ. CDR3 protein: CASSLVLGRAHEQYF. Written as DNA, the CDR3 is TGCGCCAGCAGCTTGGTATTAGGCAGGGCCCACGAGCAGTACTTC.

The V gene is TRBV9, the J gene TRBJ2-1, with 9 bases that match TRBD2. V dropped 0 bases and J dropped 3; count of bases not matched to a gene: 1. CDR3 length: 15 amino acids. Looked up from germline, CDR1 is SGDLS and CDR2 is YYNGEE. CDR3 in DNA: TGTGCCAGCAGCGTAGAAGCGGGAGGCTACAATGAGCAGTTCTTC. Protein sequence: CASSVEAGGYNEQFF.

A word on this clonotype: Since a much larger clone is just one base distant, this may be a read error. The chain carries TRBV12-3 or TRBV12-4 and TRBJ2-5; TRBD2 aligns across 10 bases. The V segment lost 5 bases and the J segment 11 bases; nucleotides outside the gene matches: 14. This CDR3 has 15 residues. In DNA form, the CDR3 reads TGTGCCAGCAGTCCGAGCGGGGGGGCTTGGAATGAGCAGTACTTC. Protein product: CASSPSGGAWNEQYF.

The rearrangement uses TRBV5-1 and TRBJ2-1, with 8 bases that match TRBD2. Trimming took 0 bases from V and 4 from J; bases not matched to a gene: 6. There are 16 residues in the CDR3. The germline CDR1 and CDR2 sequences are SGHRS and YFSETQ. CDR3 sequence: CASSLERRGVYNEQFF. DNA of the CDR3: TGCGCCAGCAGCTTGGAACGGCGGGGGGTATACAATGAGCAGTTCTTC.